The next 10 T cell receptor beta chains were all read from a single sample in a study of blood T cell repertoires in COVID-19. Method: immunoSEQ multiplex PCR; TCRdb's copy keeps in-frame clones and lacks some. The sample records over 10,000 clones, 88% being singletons. The sample comprised peripheral blood. Receptor source: a human donor in a cohort sampled during active COVID-19.

This clone appeared a single time. The genes are TRBV23-1 and TRBJ2-1; the match to TRBD1 covers 9 bases. TRBV23-1 qualifies as an ORF whose function is uncertain. The CDR3 is 15 amino acids. Trimming removed 7 bases from V and 6 bases from J; junction bases left unmatched: 10. The CDR3 DNA reads as TGCGCCAGCAATCCCAGACAGGGGGTCATCAATGAGCAGTTCTTC. Amino acid sequence: CASNPRQGVINEQFF.

This chain links TRBV7-9 with TRBJ2-1, with 8 bases matching TRBD1. The CDR3 has 16 amino acids. Germline CDR1 reads SEHNR; CDR2 reads FQNEAQ (reference sequence). Losses at the gene ends were 2 bases for V and 4 bases for J; bases not matched to a gene: 7. The CDR3 loop reads CASSLTTGVGYNEQFF. CDR3 in DNA: TGTGCCAGCAGCTTAACGACAGGGGTTGGGTACAATGAGCAGTTCTTC. The full variable domain, with the rest looked up from reference TRBV7-9 and TRBJ2-1, is DTGVSQNPRHKITKRGQNVTFRCDPISEHNRLYWYRQTLGQGPEFLTYFQNEAQLEKSRLLSDRFSAERPKGSFSTLEIQRTEQGDSAMYLCASSLTTGVGYNEQFFGPGTRLTVL.

The genes are TRBV20-1 and TRBJ2-1; D perhaps matches TRBD2 (7 bases). V lost 6 bases and J 10 bases, leaving 13 bases between the germline ends. CDR3 length: 11 residues. Germline V gives CDR1 DFQATT, CDR2 SNEGSKA (reference sequence). CDR3 DNA: TGCAGTGCCCAAGGGGGGGGAGAGCAGTTCTTC. This sequence encodes CSAQGGGEQFF.

The chain couples TRBV29-1 to TRBJ1-1; D is perhaps TRBD1 (5 bases). Looked up from germline, CDR1 is SQVTM and CDR2 is ANQGSEA. This CDR3 has 11 amino acids. V dropped 3 bases and J dropped 8 bases, with 10 bases sitting between them. The CDR3 coding sequence is TGCAGCGTTGATGGGACTCCCGAAGCTTTCTTT. This codes for CSVDGTPEAFF.

V is TRBV9 and J is TRBJ1-1; D ambiguous. Germline V CDR1 and CDR2: SGDLS, YYNGEE. CDR3 size: 12 residues. The V end was cut by 7 bases, the J end by 0 bases, with 7 bases between. CDR3 in DNA: TGTGCCAGCGGGAGAATGAACACTGAAGCTTTCTTT. Its protein is CASGRMNTEAFF.

V and J are TRBV5-6 and TRBJ1-6; D ambiguous. The V end was cut by 9 bases, the J end by 7 bases, with 14 bases between. This CDR3 region has 13 residues. Germline assignment: CDR1 SGHDT and CDR2 YYEEEE. CDR3: CAIATLGNSPLHF. CDR3 sequence (DNA): TGTGCCATAGCGACCCTCGGGAATTCACCCCTCCACTTT.

The chain employs TRBV14 and TRBJ2-7; TRBD2 agrees at 9 bases. CDR1 is SGHDN, CDR2 FVKESK, per germline. CDR3 size: 16 residues. The J segment lost 7 bases and the V segment lost 2 bases, leaving 12 bases of the junction unmatched. CDR3 amino acids: CASSQIIGLAGSEQYF. CDR3 in DNA: TGTGCCAGCAGCCAAATAATAGGGCTAGCGGGGTCGGAGCAGTACTTC.

The chain uses TRBV10-3 and TRBJ1-2; D is perhaps TRBD1 (6 bases). Germline V gives CDR1 ENHRY, CDR2 SYGVKD. Trimming stripped 2 bases from V and 0 bases from J, with 10 bases between. CDR3 length equals 15 residues. Here the CDR3 DNA reads TGTGCCATCAGTGAGCGGACAGAAGCTAACTATGGCTACACCTTC. Translating it yields CAISERTEANYGYTF.

This clone was seen a handful of times. The CDR3, as DNA: TGTGCCACCAGTGATTTTCTCAGTCAAGAGACCCAGTACTTC. Its translation is CATSDFLSQETQYF. The gene calls are TRBV24-1 and TRBJ2-5, with D unclear. V dropped 1 base and J dropped 2 bases, with 7 bases sitting between them. This CDR3 contains 14 residues. Germline CDR1 is KGHDR and CDR2 is SFDVKD.

The chain couples TRBV9 to TRBJ2-4; tentatively, D is TRBD2 (6 bases). Per germline, CDR1 SGDLS and CDR2 YYNGEE. The CDR3 has 15 amino acids. V lost 3 bases and J lost 7, with 17 bases in between. The DNA of the CDR3 is TGTGCCAGCAGCGGGGGATCTAGCGCGGCCAACATTCAGTACTTC. It encodes CASSGGSSAANIQYF.